This T cell receptor (beta chain) was captured by sequencing in a study of T-cell memory formation after mild COVID-19. Study information: Among the donors, TCR clusters were largely specific to each donor. Study-level points and caveats: Some clones that responded were present in memory (sampled pre-infection), which suggests cross-reactive memory joined. SARS-CoV-2 specificity of second-wave clones peaking day 37 was unconfirmed. Contracting CD4+ clones sat mainly in CM and EM; CD8+ in EMRA.

TCRdb re-called the 5' RACE reads with MiXCR, one entry per CDR3 protein. The sample has 350,000 to 500,000 distinct CDR3 sequences, roughly 17% seen once. About this clonotype itself: Its antigen is unidentified.

The receptor comes from a young man who had mild COVID-19 (a few samples of this study predate the infection). Cell type and time point are not known. The source material was PBMCs or a T cell subset sorted from them (not recorded which).

DNA for the CDR3: TGTGCCAGCAGTCCAGGGACGGTTAGCAATCAGCCCCAGCATTTT. It specifies CASSPGTVSNQPQHF. The chain has TRBV2 and TRBJ1-5, with D possibly matching TRBD1 (5 bases). Germline CDR1 is SNHLY and CDR2 is FYNNEI. V lost 5 bases and J 0 bases, leaving 11 bases between the germline ends. This CDR3 is 15 amino acids long. The whole variable domain, remainder taken from reference TRBV2 and TRBJ1-5, is EPEVTQTPSHQVTQMGQEVILRCVPISNHLYFYWYRQILGQKVEFLVSFYNNEISEKSEIFDDQFSVERPDGSNFTLKIRSTKLEDSAMYFCASSPGTVSNQPQHFGDGTRLSIL.